What follows is one T cell receptor beta chain and its context. Antigen specificity is unknown. The data belong to a study of cytomegalovirus exposure and HLA in healthy donors. Study-level points and caveats: Among CMV-associated TCR beta chains, most appeared HLA-restricted in a later analysis.

The PCR used 60 Vbeta and 13 Jbeta primers. Only in-frame clones appear in the TCRdb table, and some are missing; sequencing was by immunoSEQ multiplex PCR. This table holds 200,000 to 250,000 clones, approximately 82% found once. Trimming removed 6 bases from V and 5 bases from J, with 23 bases in between. This CDR3 region has 17 residues. From germline, CDR1 is LNHNV and CDR2 YYDKDF (reference sequence). The sample consisted of PBMCs. The clonotype was recovered from a woman between 55 and 75 years old in good health and CMV-seropositive. The chain carries TRBV15 and TRBJ1-5; D is uncertain. CDR3 protein: CATRVGVARGRDQPQHF. Written as DNA, the CDR3 is TGTGCCACCAGGGTCGGCGTCGCTCGCGGCCGAGATCAGCCCCAGCATTTT.